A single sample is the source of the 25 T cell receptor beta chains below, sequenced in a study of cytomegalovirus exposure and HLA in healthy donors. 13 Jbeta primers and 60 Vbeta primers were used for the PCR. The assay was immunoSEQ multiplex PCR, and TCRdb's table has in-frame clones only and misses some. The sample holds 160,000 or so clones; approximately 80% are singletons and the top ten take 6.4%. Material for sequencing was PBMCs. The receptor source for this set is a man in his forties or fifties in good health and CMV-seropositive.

The CDR3: CASSLEAGSGNTIYF. CDR3 DNA: TGCGCCAGCAGCTTGGAGGCAGGCTCTGGAAACACCATATATTTT. The genes are TRBV5-1 and TRBJ1-3; unclear D gene. V was trimmed by 0 bases and J by 0 bases, leaving 7 bases between them. In germline, CDR1 is SGHRS, CDR2 YFSETQ. This CDR3 is 15 amino acids long.

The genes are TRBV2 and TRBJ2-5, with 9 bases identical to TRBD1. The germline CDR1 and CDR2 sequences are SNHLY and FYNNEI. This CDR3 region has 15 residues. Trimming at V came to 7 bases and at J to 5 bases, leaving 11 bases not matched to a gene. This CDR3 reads CASNQGTGIQETQYF. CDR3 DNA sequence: TGTGCCAGCAACCAAGGGACAGGGATTCAGGAGACCCAGTACTTC.

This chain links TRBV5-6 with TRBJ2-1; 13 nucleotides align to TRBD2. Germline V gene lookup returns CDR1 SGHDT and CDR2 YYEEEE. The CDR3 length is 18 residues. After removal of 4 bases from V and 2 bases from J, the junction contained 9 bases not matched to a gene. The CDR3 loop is CASSPGLAGATTYNEQFF. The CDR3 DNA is TGTGCCAGCAGCCCAGGACTAGCGGGGGCTACGACCTACAATGAGCAGTTCTTC.

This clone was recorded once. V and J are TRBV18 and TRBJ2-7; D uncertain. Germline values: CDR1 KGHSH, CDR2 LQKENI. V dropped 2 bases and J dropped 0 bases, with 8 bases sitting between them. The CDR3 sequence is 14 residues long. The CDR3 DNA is TGTGCCAGCTCACCAGGAAGCGACTCCTACGAGCAGTACTTC. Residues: CASSPGSDSYEQYF.

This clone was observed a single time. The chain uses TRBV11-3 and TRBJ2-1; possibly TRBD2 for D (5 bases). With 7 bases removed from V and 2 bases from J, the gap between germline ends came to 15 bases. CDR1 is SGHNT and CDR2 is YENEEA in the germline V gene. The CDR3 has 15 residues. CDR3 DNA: TGTGCCAGCACCCCGGGAAGCGTAACCTACAATGAGCAGTTCTTC. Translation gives CASTPGSVTYNEQFF.

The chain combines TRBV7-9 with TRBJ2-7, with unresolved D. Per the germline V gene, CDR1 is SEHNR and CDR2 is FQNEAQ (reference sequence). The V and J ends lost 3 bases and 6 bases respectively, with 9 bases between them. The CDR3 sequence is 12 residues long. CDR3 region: CASSFKTVEQYF. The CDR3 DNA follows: TGTGCCAGCAGCTTTAAAACAGTCGAGCAGTACTTC.

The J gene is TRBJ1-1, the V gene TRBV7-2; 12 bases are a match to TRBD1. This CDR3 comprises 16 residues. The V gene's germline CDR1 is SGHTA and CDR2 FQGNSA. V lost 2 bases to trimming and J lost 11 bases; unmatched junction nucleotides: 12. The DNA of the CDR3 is TGTGCCAGCAGCTTATCCCCCGGGACAGGGGGCTTAGAGGCTTTCTTT. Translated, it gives CASSLSPGTGGLEAFF.

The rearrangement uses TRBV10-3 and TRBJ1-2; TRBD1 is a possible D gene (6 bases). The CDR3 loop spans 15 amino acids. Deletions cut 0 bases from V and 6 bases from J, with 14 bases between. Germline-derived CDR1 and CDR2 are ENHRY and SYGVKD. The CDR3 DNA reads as TGTGCCATCAGTGAGTCCCCGGACAGTCTGGATGGCTACACCTTC. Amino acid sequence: CAISESPDSLDGYTF.

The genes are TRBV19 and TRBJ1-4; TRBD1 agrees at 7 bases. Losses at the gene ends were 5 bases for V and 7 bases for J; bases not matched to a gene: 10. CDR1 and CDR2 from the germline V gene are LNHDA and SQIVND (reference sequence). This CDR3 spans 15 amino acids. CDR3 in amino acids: CASSLRQGLGEKLFF. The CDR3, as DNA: TGTGCCAGTAGTCTGCGACAGGGCCTAGGTGAAAAACTGTTTTTT.

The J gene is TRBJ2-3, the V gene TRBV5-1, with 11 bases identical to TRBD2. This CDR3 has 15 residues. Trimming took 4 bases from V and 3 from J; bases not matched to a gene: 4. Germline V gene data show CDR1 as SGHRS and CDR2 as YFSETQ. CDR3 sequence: CASSRGTSGTDTQYF. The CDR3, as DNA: TGCGCCAGCAGCCGTGGGACTAGCGGAACAGATACGCAGTATTTT. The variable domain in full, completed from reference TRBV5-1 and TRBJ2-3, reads KAGVTQTPRYLIKTRGQQVTLSCSPISGHRSVSWYQQTPGQGLQFLFEYFSETQRNKGNFPGRFSGRQFSNSRSEMNVSTLELGDSALYLCASSRGTSGTDTQYFGPGTRLTVL.

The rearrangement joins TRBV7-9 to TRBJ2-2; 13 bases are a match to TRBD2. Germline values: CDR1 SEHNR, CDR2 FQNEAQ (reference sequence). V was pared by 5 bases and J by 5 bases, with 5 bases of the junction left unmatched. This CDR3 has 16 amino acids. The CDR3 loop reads CASSAGLAGLTGELFF. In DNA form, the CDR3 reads TGTGCCAGCAGCGCGGGACTAGCGGGATTAACCGGGGAGCTGTTTTTT.

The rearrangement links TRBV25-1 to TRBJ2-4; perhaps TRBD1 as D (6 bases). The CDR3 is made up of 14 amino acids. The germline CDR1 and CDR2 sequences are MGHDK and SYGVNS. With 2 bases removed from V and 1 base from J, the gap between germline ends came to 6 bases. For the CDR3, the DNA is TGTGCCAGCAGTGAAAGGGGGGCCAAAAACATTCAGTACTTC. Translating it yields CASSERGAKNIQYF.

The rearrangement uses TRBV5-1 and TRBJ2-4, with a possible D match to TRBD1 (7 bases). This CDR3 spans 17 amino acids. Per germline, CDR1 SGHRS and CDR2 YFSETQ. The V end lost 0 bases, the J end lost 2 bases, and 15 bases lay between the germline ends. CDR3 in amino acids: CASSLDHRRGPKNIQYF. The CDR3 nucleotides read TGCGCCAGCAGCTTGGACCACAGGAGGGGGCCCAAAAACATTCAGTACTTC.

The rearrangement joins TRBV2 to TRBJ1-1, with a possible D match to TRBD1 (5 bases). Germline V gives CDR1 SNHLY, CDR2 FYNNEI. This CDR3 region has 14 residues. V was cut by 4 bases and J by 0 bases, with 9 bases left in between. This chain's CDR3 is CASSVDSLNTEAFF. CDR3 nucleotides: TGTGCCAGCAGTGTAGACAGCTTGAACACTGAAGCTTTCTTT. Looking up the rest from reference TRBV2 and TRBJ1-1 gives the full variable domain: EPEVTQTPSHQVTQMGQEVILRCVPISNHLYFYWYRQILGQKVEFLVSFYNNEISEKSEIFDDQFSVERPDGSNFTLKIRSTKLEDSAMYFCASSVDSLNTEAFFGQGTRLTVV.

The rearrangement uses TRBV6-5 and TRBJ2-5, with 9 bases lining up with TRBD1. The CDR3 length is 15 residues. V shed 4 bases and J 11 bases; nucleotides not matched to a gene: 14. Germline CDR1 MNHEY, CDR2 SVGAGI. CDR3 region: CASSSYGTGSEEQYF. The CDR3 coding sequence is TGTGCCAGCAGTTCTTACGGGACAGGGAGCGAAGAGCAGTACTTC.

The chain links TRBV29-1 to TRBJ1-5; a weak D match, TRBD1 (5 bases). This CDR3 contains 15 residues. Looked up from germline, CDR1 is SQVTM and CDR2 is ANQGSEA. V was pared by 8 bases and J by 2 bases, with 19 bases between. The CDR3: CSLPRGREGNQPQHF. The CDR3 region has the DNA TGCAGCCTCCCCCGAGGCAGGGAAGGCAATCAGCCCCAGCATTTT.

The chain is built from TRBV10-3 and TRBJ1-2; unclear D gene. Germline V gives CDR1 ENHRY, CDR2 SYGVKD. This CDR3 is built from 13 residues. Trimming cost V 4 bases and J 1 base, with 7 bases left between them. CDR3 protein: CAISAGINYGYTF. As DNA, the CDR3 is TGTGCCATCAGTGCCGGGATTAACTATGGCTACACCTTC.

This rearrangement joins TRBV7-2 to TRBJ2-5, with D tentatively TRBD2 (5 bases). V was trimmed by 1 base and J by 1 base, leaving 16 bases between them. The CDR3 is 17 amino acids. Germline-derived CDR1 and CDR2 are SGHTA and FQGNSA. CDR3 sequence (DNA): TGTGCCAGCAGCTTAGAGGGTAGGCTAGCTTTCCAAGAGACCCAGTACTTC. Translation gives CASSLEGRLAFQETQYF.

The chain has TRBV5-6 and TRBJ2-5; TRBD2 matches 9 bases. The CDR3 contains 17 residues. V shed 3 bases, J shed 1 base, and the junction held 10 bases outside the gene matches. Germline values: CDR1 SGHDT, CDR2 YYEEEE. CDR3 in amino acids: CASSSKGVAGAQETQYF. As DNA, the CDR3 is TGTGCCAGCAGCTCGAAGGGGGTAGCGGGGGCCCAAGAGACCCAGTACTTC.

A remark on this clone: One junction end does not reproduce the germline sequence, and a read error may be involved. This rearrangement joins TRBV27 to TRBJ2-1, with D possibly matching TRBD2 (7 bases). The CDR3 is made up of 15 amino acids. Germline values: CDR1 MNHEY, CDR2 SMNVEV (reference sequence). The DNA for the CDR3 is TGTGCCAGCAACTGGGGGGGGGCCTCCCACAATGAGCAGTTCTTC. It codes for CASNWGGASHNEQFF.

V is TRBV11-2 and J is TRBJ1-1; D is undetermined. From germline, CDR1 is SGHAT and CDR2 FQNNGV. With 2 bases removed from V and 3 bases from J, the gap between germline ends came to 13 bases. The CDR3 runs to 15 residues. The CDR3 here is CASSLNPGQDTEAFF. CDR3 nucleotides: TGTGCCAGCAGCTTAAATCCCGGCCAGGACACTGAAGCTTTCTTT.

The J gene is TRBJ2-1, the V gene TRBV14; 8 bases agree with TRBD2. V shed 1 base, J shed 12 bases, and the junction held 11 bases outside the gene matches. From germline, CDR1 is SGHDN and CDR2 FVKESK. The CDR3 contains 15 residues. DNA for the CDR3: TGTGCCAGCAGCCAAGTGAGCGGGGGCCTTGCGGCGCAGTTCTTC. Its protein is CASSQVSGGLAAQFF.

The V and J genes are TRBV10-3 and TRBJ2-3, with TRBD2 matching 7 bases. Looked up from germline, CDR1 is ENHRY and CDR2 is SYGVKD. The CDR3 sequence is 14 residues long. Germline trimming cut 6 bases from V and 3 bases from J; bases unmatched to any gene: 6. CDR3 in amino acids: CAIRERGQTDTQYF. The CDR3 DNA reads TGTGCCATCAGAGAGCGGGGTCAAACAGATACGCAGTATTTT.

In DNA, the CDR3 is TGTGCCAGCAGCCCACGGGACAGGGTCCACGAGCAGTACGTC. Residues: CASSPRDRVHEQYV. The chain is built from TRBV27 and TRBJ2-7; 9 bases match TRBD1. Germline loops: CDR1 MNHEY, CDR2 SMNVEV (reference sequence). V lost 6 bases to trimming and J lost 5 bases; unmatched junction nucleotides: 8. CDR3 length: 14 residues.

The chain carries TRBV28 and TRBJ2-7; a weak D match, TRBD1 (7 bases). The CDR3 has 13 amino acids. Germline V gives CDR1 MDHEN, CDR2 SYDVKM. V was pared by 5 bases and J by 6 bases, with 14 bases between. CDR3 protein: CASSQGGRAEQYV. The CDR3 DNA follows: TGTGCCAGCAGTCAGGGGGGCAGGGCCGAGCAGTACGTC.